Included here is one T cell receptor beta chain sequence, with context. What it binds is not known. A read error may produce the germline difference seen at one junction end. No cell sorting was done before RNA was extracted from the tissue. Distant lung tissue was collected more than 3 cm away from the tumor edge. The V gene's germline CDR1 is MGHRA and CDR2 YSYEKL. The CDR3 has 16 residues. TCRbeta libraries were built with three rounds of nested PCR, modified from ARM-PCR. TCRdb re-derived calls from the multiplex PCR reads in MiXCR, one entry per CDR3 protein. The sample carries 70,000 to 90,000 distinct CDR3 sequences, 65% to 85% recorded once. This record comes from a study of tumor and adjacent non-tumor tissue in lung cancer. The study's findings and limits: Shorter survival was associated with higher TCR diversity in tumors. TCR diversity was significantly greater in tumor than normal lung tissue.

Source material: distant non-tumor lung tissue. The sequence was obtained from a man in his sixties with non-small cell lung cancer. V is TRBV4-1 and J is TRBJ1-5; D is possibly TRBD1 (6 bases). CDR3 amino acids: CVSNQAWGHLKQPQHF. DNA for the CDR3: TGCGTCAGCAACCAGGCGTGGGGGCATTTAAAACAGCCCCAGCATTTT.